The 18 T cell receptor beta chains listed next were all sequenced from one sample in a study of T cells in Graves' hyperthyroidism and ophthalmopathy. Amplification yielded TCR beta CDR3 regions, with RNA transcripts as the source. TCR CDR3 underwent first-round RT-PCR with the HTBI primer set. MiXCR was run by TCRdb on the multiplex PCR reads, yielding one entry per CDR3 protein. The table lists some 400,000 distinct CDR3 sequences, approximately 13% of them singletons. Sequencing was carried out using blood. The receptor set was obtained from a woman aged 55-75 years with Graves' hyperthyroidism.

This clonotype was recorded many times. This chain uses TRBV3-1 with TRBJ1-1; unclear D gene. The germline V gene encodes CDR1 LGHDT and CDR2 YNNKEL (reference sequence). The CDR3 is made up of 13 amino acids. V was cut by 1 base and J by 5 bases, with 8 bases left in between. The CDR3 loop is CASSQGTGTEAFF. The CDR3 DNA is TGTGCCAGCAGCCAAGGAACGGGAACTGAAGCTTTCTTT.

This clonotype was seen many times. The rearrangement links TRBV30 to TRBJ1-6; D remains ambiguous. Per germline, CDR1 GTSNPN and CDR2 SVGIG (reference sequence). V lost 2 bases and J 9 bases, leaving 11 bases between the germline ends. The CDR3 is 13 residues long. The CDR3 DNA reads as TGTGCCTGGAGTAAAGCAGACGGTTCACCCCTCCACTTT. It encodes CAWSKADGSPLHF. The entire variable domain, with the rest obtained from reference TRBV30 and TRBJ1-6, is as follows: SQTIHQWPATLVQPVGSPLSLECTVEGTSNPNLYWYRQAAGRGLQLLFYSVGIGQISSEVPQNLSASRPQDRQFILSSKKLLLSDSGFYLCAWSKADGSPLHFGNGTRLTVT.

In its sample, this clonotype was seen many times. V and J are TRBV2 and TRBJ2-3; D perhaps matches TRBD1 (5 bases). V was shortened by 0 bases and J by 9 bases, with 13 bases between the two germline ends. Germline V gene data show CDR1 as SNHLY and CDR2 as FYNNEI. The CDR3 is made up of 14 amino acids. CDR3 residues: CASSEARTLLTQYF. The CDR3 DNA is TGTGCCAGCAGTGAAGCCAGGACACTTTTAACGCAGTATTTT.

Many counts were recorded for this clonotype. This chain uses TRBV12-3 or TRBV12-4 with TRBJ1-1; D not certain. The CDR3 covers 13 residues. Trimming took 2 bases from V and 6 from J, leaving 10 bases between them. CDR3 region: CASSLYEGSEAFF. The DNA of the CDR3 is TGTGCCAGCAGTTTATACGAAGGGTCTGAAGCTTTCTTT.

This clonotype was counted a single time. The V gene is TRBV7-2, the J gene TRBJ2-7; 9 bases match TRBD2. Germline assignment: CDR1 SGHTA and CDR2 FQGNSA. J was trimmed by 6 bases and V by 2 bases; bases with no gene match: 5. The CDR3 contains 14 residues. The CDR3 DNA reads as TGTGCCAGCAGCTTAAGTAGCGGGAGTACCGAGCAGTACTTC. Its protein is CASSLSSGSTEQYF.

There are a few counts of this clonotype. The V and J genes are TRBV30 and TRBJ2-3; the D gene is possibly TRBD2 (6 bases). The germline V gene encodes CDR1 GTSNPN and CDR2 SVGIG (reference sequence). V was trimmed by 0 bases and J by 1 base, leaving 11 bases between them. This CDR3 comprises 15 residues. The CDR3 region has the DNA TGTGCCTGGAGTGTACTGGGGGGAGGCACAGATACGCAGTATTTT. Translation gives CAWSVLGGGTDTQYF. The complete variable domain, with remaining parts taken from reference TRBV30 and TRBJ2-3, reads SQTIHQWPATLVQPVGSPLSLECTVEGTSNPNLYWYRQAAGRGLQLLFYSVGIGQISSEVPQNLSASRPQDRQFILSSKKLLLSDSGFYLCAWSVLGGGTDTQYFGPGTRLTVL.

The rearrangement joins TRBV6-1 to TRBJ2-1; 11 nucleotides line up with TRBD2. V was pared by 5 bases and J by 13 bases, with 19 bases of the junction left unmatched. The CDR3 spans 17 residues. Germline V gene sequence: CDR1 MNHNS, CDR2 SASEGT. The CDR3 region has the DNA TGTGCCAGCAGTTCTAGCGGGAGGCCGAGCTCCTACAATCCCCAGTTCTTC. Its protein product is CASSSSGRPSSYNPQFF.

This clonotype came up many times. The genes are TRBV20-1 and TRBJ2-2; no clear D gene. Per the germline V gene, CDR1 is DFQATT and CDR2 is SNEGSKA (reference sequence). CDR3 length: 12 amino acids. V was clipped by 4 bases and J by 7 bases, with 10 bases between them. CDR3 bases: TGCAGTGCTAAACGGAAGTACGGGGAGCTGTTTTTT. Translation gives CSAKRKYGELFF.

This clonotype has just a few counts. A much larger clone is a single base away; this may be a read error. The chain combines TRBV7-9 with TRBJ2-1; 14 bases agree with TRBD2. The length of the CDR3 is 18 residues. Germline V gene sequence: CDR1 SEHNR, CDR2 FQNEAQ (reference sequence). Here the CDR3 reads CVSSSGGTSGSSYNEQFF. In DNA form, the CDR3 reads TGTGTCAGCAGCTCCGGAGGGACTAGCGGGAGTTCGTACAATGAGCAGTTCTTC.

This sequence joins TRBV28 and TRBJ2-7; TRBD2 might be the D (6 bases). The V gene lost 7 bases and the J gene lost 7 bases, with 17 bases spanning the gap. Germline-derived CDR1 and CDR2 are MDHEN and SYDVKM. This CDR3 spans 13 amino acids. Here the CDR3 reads CASTRGDSREQYF. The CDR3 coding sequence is TGTGCCAGCACGCGGGGCGACAGCCGGGAGCAGTACTTC. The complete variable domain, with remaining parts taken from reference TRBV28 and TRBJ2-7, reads DVKVTQSSRYLVKRTGEKVFLECVQDMDHENMFWYRQDPGLGLRLIYFSYDVKMKEKGDIPEGYSVSREKKERFSLILESASTNQTSMYLCASTRGDSREQYFGPGTRLTVT.

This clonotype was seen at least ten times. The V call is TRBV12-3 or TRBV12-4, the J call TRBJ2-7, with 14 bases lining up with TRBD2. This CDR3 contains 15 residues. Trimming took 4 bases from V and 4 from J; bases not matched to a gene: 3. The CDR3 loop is CASSYGTSGSYEQYF. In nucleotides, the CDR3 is TGTGCCAGCAGTTATGGGACTAGCGGGAGTTACGAGCAGTACTTC.

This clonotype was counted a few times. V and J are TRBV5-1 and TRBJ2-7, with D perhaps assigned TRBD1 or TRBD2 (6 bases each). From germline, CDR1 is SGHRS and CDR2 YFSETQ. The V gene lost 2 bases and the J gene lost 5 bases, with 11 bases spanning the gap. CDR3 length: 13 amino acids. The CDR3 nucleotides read TGCGCCAGCAGCTTTGGGGGGCATAACGAGCAGTACTTC. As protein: CASSFGGHNEQYF.

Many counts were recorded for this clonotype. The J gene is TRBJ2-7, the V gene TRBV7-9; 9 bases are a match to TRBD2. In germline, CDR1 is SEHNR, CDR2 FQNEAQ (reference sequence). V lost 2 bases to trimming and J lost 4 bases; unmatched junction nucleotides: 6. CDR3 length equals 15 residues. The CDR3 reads CASSLNSGSEYEQYF. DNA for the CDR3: TGTGCCAGCAGCTTAAATAGCGGGAGTGAGTACGAGCAGTACTTC.

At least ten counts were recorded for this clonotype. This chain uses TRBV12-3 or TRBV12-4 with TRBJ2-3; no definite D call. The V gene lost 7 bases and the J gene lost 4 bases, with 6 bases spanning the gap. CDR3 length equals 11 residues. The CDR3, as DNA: TGTGCCAGCAAAACTTCAGATACGCAGTATTTT. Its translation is CASKTSDTQYF.

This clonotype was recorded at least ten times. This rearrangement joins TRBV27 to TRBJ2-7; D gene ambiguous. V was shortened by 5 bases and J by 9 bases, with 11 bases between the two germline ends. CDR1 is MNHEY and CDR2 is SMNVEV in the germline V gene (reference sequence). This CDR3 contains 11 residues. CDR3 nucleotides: TGTGCCAGCAGTGACGCAGTTGGGCAGTACTTC. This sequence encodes CASSDAVGQYF.

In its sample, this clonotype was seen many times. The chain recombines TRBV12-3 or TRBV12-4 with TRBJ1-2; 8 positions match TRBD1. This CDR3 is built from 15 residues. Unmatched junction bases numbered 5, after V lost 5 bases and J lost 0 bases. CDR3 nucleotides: TGTGCCAGCAGTCTCTCAGGGGGCTCTAACTATGGCTACACCTTC. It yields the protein CASSLSGGSNYGYTF.

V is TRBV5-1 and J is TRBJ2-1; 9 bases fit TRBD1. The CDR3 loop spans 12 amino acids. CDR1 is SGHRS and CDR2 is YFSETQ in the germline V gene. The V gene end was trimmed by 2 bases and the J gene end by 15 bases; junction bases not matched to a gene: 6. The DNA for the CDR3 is TGCGCCAGCAGCTTAGGGGACAGGGATTTGTTCTTC. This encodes CASSLGDRDLFF.

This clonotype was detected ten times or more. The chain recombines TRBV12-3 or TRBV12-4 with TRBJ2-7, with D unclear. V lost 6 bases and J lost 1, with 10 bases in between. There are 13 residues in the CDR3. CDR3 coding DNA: TGTGCCAGCAGATTCGACTCATCCTACGAGCAGTACTTC. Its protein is CASRFDSSYEQYF.